This paragraph reports one T cell receptor beta chain. Cohorts were assigned according to the clinical history that participants reported. Either two negative PCRs, clearance, or symptom resolution qualified Cohort 3 donors as recovered. Germline-derived CDR1 and CDR2 are SGHTA and FQGNSA. The V and J ends lost 1 base and 4 bases respectively, with 10 bases between them. This CDR3 is built from 14 residues. Authors' data handling: Using reference gene primer amplification, nucleated cell counts were estimated. The repertoire was sequenced with immunoSEQ multiplex PCR; TCRdb's copy has only in-frame clones and lacks some. V and J calls and clone size follow that table, whereas D and trimming were derived from the DNA. The profile shows approximately 230,000 clones, just over 90% of them singletons. This entry belongs to a study of blood T cell repertoires in COVID-19.

The clonotype comes from a woman between 18 and 30 years old who had recovered from COVID-19. Sequencing was performed on PBMCs or T cells enriched from blood (not recorded which). The chain is built from TRBV7-2 and TRBJ1-2, with D hard to call. As DNA, the CDR3 is TGTGCCAGCAGCTTAGTAGCCGGAGTCTATGGCTACACCTTC. Its translation is CASSLVAGVYGYTF.